The 8 T cell receptor beta chains listed next were all sequenced from one sample in a study of blood T cell repertoires in COVID-19. TCRdb keeps only in-frame clones here, not all; method: immunoSEQ multiplex PCR. Of 250,000 or so clones listed, 80% to 90% are singletons. Sequencing input: PBMCs or T cells enriched from blood (not recorded which). These TCRs come from a man aged 40-49 years who had recovered from COVID-19.

J is TRBJ1-5 and V is TRBV9, with unresolved D. CDR1 SGDLS and CDR2 YYNGEE come from the germline V gene. The CDR3 spans 13 residues. V shed 3 bases and J shed 9 bases, with 13 bases lying between them. The CDR3 sequence: CASSEHPDGPQHF. The CDR3 DNA is TGTGCCAGCAGCGAACATCCCGATGGGCCCCAGCATTTT.

This clone has only one observation. A read error may produce the germline difference seen at one junction end. The rearrangement uses TRBV28 and TRBJ1-2; TRBD1 matches 7 bases. CDR3 length: 11 residues. The germline V gene encodes CDR1 MDHEN and CDR2 SYDVKM. The CDR3 reads CASSSDRSDRF. In nucleotides, the CDR3 is TGTGCCAGCAGTTCGGACAGGTCCGACCGCTTC.

This chain uses TRBV7-9 with TRBJ1-6, with 11 bases matching TRBD1. This CDR3 region has 14 residues. Looked up from germline, CDR1 is SEHNR and CDR2 is FQNEAQ (reference sequence). The V segment lost 0 bases and the J segment 12 bases; nucleotides outside the gene matches: 1. In nucleotides, the CDR3 is TGTGCCAGCAGCTTAGCGGGACAGGGGGGACCCCTCCACTTT. Its protein is CASSLAGQGGPLHF. Supplemented by reference TRBV7-9 and TRBJ1-6, the full variable domain reads DTGVSQNPRHKITKRGQNVTFRCDPISEHNRLYWYRQTLGQGPEFLTYFQNEAQLEKSRLLSDRFSAERPKGSFSTLEIQRTEQGDSAMYLCASSLAGQGGPLHFGNGTRLTVT.

The chain recombines TRBV19 with TRBJ2-1, with D maybe TRBD1 (7 bases). Trimming took off 5 bases at V and 8 bases at J, with 19 bases between the two ends. CDR1 is LNHDA, CDR2 SQIVND, per germline (reference sequence). The CDR3 runs to 15 residues. The CDR3 protein is CASSPFRTGGDEQFF. Here the CDR3 DNA reads TGTGCCAGTAGTCCCTTTAGGACAGGCGGGGATGAGCAGTTCTTC.

This clone has just one count. The J gene is TRBJ1-2, the V gene TRBV7-6, with D possibly matching TRBD1 (5 bases). This CDR3 is 11 amino acids long. V lost 4 bases, J lost 10 bases, and 10 bases lay in between. Germline CDR1 reads SGHVS; CDR2 reads FNYEAQ. The CDR3 region is CASSWPGPYTF. The CDR3 region has the DNA TGTGCCAGCAGCTGGCCAGGGCCCTACACCTTC.

This chain connects TRBV20-1 to TRBJ1-2, with a weak D call TRBD1 (5 bases). V was clipped by 3 bases and J by 4 bases, with 12 bases between them. The germline CDR1 and CDR2 sequences are DFQATT and SNEGSKA (reference sequence). This CDR3 is built from 13 residues. The chain's CDR3 is CSASPDRLYGYTF. CDR3 bases: TGCAGTGCTAGTCCCGACAGACTCTATGGCTACACCTTC.

V usage is TRBV4-3 and J usage is TRBJ1-5, with 7 bases that match TRBD1. The V gene's germline CDR1 is LGHNA and CDR2 YSLEER. The trim removed 4 bases at V and 4 bases at J, leaving 4 bases unmatched. This CDR3 spans 14 amino acids. CDR3 region: CASSPGTANQPQHF. DNA of the CDR3: TGCGCCAGCAGCCCGGGGACAGCGAATCAGCCCCAGCATTTT.

The rearrangement joins TRBV30 to TRBJ1-1, with 9 bases that match TRBD1. The ends lost 3 bases at V and 3 bases at J; junction bases unmatched: 5. The length of the CDR3 is 14 residues. Germline V lookup: CDR1 GTSNPN, CDR2 SVGIG (reference sequence). CDR3: CAWRVRDRDTEAFF. In DNA form, the CDR3 reads TGTGCCTGGAGAGTCCGGGACAGGGACACTGAAGCTTTCTTT. The variable domain in full, with the rest retrieved from reference TRBV30 and TRBJ1-1, is SQTIHQWPATLVQPVGSPLSLECTVEGTSNPNLYWYRQAAGRGLQLLFYSVGIGQISSEVPQNLSASRPQDRQFILSSKKLLLSDSGFYLCAWRVRDRDTEAFFGQGTRLTVV.